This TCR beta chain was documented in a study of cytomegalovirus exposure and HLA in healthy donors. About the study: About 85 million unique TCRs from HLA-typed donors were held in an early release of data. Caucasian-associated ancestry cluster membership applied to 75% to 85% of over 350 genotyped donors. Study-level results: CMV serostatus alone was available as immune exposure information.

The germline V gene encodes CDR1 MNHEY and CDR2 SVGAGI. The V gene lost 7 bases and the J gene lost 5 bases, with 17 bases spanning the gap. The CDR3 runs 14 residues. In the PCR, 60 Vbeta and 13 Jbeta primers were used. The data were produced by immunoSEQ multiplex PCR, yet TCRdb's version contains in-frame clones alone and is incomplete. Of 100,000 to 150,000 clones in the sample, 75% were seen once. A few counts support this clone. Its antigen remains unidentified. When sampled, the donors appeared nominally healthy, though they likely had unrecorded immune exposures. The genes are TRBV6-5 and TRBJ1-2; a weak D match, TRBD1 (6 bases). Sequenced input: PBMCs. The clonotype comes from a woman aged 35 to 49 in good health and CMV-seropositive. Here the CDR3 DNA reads TGTGCCAGCACTAAACCCGGACAGATTTATGGCTACACCTTC. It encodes CASTKPGQIYGYTF.